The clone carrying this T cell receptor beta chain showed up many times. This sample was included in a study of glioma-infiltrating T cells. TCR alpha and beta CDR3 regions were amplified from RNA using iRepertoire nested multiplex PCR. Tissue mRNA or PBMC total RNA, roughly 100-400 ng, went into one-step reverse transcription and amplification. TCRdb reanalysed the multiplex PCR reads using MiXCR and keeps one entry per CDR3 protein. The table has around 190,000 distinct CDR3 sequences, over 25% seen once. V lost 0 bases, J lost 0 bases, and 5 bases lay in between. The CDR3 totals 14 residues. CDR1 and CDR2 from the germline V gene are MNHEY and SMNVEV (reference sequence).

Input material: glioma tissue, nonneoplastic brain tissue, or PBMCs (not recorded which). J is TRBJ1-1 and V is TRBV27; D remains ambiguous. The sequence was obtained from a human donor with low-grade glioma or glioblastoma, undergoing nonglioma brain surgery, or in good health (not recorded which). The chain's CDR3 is CASSLSGLNTEAFF. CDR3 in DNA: TGTGCCAGCAGTTTATCGGGGTTGAACACTGAAGCTTTCTTT.